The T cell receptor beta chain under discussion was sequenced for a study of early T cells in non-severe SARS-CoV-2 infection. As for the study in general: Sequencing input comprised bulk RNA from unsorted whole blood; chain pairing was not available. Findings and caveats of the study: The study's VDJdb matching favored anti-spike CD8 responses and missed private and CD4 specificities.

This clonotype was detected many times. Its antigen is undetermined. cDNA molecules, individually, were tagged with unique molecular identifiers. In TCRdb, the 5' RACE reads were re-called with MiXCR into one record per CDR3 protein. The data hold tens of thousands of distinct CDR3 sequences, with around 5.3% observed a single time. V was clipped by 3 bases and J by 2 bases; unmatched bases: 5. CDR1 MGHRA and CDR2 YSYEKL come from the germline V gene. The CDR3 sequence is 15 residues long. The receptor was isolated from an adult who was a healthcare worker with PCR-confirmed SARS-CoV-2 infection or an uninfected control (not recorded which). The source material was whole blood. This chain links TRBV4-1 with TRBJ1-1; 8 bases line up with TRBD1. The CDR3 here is CASSHPDRDNTEAFF. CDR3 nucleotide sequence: TGCGCCAGCAGCCACCCGGACAGGGACAACACTGAAGCTTTCTTT.